The 13 T cell receptor beta chains given below trace back to one sample, sequenced in a study of CD39 and CD103 CD8 tumor-infiltrating T cells (dated by TCRdb to 2016 to 2018). Library preparation employed the immunoSEQ multiplex PCR assay. TCRdb provides this immuneACCESS table in a form limited to in-frame rearrangements. Some clones are lacking; in checked studies, under half of them reflect an unresolved V gene, and why the rest are absent is not known. This sample gives 6,000 to 8,500 clones in total; more than 60% of them show up just once. Approximately 54% of the sample belongs to the ten largest clones. The source material was CD8+ T cells sorted from blood. The sample's cell subset or site label, in plain terms: total memory CD8 T cells (CD45RA-CCR7+/-) from blood or uninvolved lymph node. The origin of the receptors is a human donor with head and neck squamous cell carcinoma.

V is TRBV7-6 and J is TRBJ1-2; 9 bases match TRBD1. The CDR3 sequence is 15 residues long. Germline CDR1 is SGHVS and CDR2 is FNYEAQ. J was trimmed by 8 bases and V by 3 bases; bases with no gene match: 10. DNA of the CDR3: TGTGCCAGCAGCTTTGGGACAGGGCAAGTCAAGGGCTACACCTTC. Its translation: CASSFGTGQVKGYTF.

The gene calls are TRBV7-8 and TRBJ2-5; no firm D call. The CDR3 sequence is 16 residues long. Trimming took 1 base from V and 5 from J, leaving 17 bases between them. Germline V gene data show CDR1 as SGHVS and CDR2 as FQNEAQ. Here the CDR3 reads CASSLVSAAYRETQYF. CDR3 coding DNA: TGTGCCAGCAGCTTAGTTTCGGCTGCCTATCGTGAGACCCAGTACTTC.

The chain couples TRBV7-9 to TRBJ2-2, with 9 bases identical to TRBD2. After removal of 4 bases from V and 1 base from J, the junction contained 7 bases not matched to a gene. CDR3 length: 17 amino acids. Germline lookup yields CDR1 SEHNR and CDR2 FQNEAQ (reference sequence). In DNA form, the CDR3 reads TGTGCCAGCAGCTCCGGACTAGCGAACAAGAACACCGGGGAGCTGTTTTTT. Residues: CASSSGLANKNTGELFF. The full variable domain, with the rest looked up from reference TRBV7-9 and TRBJ2-2, is DTGVSQNPRHKITKRGQNVTFRCDPISEHNRLYWYRQTLGQGPEFLTYFQNEAQLEKSRLLSDRFSAERPKGSFSTLEIQRTEQGDSAMYLCASSSGLANKNTGELFFGEGSRLTVL.

This clone has just one count. The J gene is TRBJ1-1, the V gene TRBV7-9; D is ambiguous. Per the germline V gene, CDR1 is SEHNR and CDR2 is FQNEAQ (reference sequence). The CDR3 covers 15 residues. V was pared by 7 bases and J by 2 bases, with 17 bases between. The CDR3 protein is CASTPSWGGNTEAFF. The CDR3 DNA is TGTGCCAGCACCCCCAGTTGGGGAGGCAACACTGAAGCTTTCTTT.

The chain carries TRBV28 and TRBJ2-7; TRBD1 is a possible D gene (5 bases). The CDR3 loop spans 14 amino acids. The V end was cut by 4 bases, the J end by 0 bases, with 10 bases between. Germline lookup yields CDR1 MDHEN and CDR2 SYDVKM. The CDR3 reads CASSSSGPSYEQYF. The CDR3 DNA sequence: TGTGCCAGCAGTTCCTCAGGGCCCTCCTACGAGCAGTACTTC.

This chain connects TRBV4-3 to TRBJ1-1, with a possible D match to TRBD1 (5 bases). The V gene's germline CDR1 is LGHNA and CDR2 YSLEER. This CDR3 is 16 amino acids long. V was clipped by 0 bases and J by 1 base, with 12 bases between them. DNA for the CDR3: TGCGCCAGCAGCCAAGAGGGAGACAGCTCGAACACTGAAGCTTTCTTT. Protein: CASSQEGDSSNTEAFF.

In DNA form, the CDR3 reads TGTGCCAGCAGCCGCTATATGGACCTCTCCTACGAGCAGTACTTC. This sequence encodes CASSRYMDLSYEQYF. The chain employs TRBV9 and TRBJ2-7; no clear D. Deletions cut 4 bases from V and 0 bases from J, with 14 bases between. Germline V gene lookup returns CDR1 SGDLS and CDR2 YYNGEE. The CDR3 totals 15 residues.

This clone came up a few times. The rearrangement joins TRBV7-9 to TRBJ1-2; no definite D call. The germline gives CDR1 SEHNR, CDR2 FQNEAQ (reference sequence). V gave up 1 base and J gave up 0 bases, with 9 bases separating them. The CDR3 extends over 15 amino acids. The CDR3 loop is CASSLERTTNYGYTF. Written as DNA, the CDR3 is TGTGCCAGCAGCTTAGAACGGACCACTAACTATGGCTACACCTTC.

This clone showed up just a few times. J is TRBJ2-1 and V is TRBV6-5; possible D gene TRBD1, 6 bases. Germline V gene lookup returns CDR1 MNHEY and CDR2 SVGAGI. The CDR3 is made up of 15 amino acids. Deletions cut 5 bases from V and 1 base from J, with 12 bases between. CDR3 amino acids: CASSPTGLSYNEQFF. CDR3 bases: TGTGCCAGCAGTCCCACAGGGTTATCCTACAATGAGCAGTTCTTC.

This chain uses TRBV14 with TRBJ1-1; D unclear. Germline CDR1 reads SGHDN; CDR2 reads FVKESK. V was trimmed by 1 base and J by 5 bases, leaving 14 bases between them. This CDR3 spans 15 amino acids. CDR3: CASSQALTPGTEAFF. CDR3 DNA: TGTGCCAGCAGCCAAGCCCTCACCCCGGGTACTGAAGCTTTCTTT.

This clone was found a few times. The rearrangement joins TRBV30 to TRBJ2-7, with TRBD2 identical over 13 bases. V dropped 0 bases and J dropped 5; count of bases not matched to a gene: 1. The CDR3 runs 14 residues. The V gene's germline CDR1 is GTSNPN and CDR2 SVGIG (reference sequence). As DNA, the CDR3 is TGTGCCTGGAGTGTACTAGCGGGGGGGAACGAGCAGTACTTC. This translates into CAWSVLAGGNEQYF. Based on the CDR3 plus reference TRBV30 and TRBJ2-7, the full variable domain is SQTIHQWPATLVQPVGSPLSLECTVEGTSNPNLYWYRQAAGRGLQLLFYSVGIGQISSEVPQNLSASRPQDRQFILSSKKLLLSDSGFYLCAWSVLAGGNEQYFGPGTRLTVT.

This chain joins TRBV6-5 and TRBJ2-7, with 13 bases that match TRBD2. V trimming: 3 bases; J trimming: 2 bases; junction bases outside the gene matches: 4. Germline lookup yields CDR1 MNHEY and CDR2 SVGAGI. The CDR3 has 16 amino acids. CDR3 sequence: CASSYPGTSGTYEQYF. The CDR3 region has the DNA TGTGCCAGCAGTTATCCCGGGACTAGCGGGACCTACGAGCAGTACTTC.

The V gene is TRBV9, the J gene TRBJ1-2, with D uncertain. The CDR3 has 15 residues. CDR1 is SGDLS and CDR2 is YYNGEE in the germline V gene. V lost 4 bases to trimming and J lost 0 bases, with 13 bases between them. CDR3: CASSSRTLPNYGYTF. CDR3 nucleotides: TGTGCCAGCAGCTCGCGGACTCTTCCTAACTATGGCTACACCTTC.